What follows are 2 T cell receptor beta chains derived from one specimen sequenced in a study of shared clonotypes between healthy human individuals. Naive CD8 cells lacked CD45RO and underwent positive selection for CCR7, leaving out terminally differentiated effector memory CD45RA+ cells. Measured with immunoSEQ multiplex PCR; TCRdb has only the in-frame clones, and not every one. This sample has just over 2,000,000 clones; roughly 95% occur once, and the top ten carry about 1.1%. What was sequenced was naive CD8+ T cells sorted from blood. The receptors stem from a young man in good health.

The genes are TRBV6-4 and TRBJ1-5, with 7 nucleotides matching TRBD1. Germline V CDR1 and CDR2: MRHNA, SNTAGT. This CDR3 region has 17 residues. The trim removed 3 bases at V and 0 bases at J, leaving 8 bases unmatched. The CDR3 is CASSDGTVQYSNQPQHF. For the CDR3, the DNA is TGTGCCAGCAGTGATGGGACAGTTCAATATAGCAATCAGCCCCAGCATTTT.

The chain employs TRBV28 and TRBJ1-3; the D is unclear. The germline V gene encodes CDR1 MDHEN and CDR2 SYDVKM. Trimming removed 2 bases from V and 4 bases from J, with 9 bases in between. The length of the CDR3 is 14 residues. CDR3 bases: TGTGCCAGCAGTTTAATGGGGAGCGGAAACACCATATATTTT. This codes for CASSLMGSGNTIYF.